The rows below give T cell receptor beta chains drawn from one sample of a study of cytomegalovirus exposure and HLA in healthy donors. Clones were read by immunoSEQ multiplex PCR, and TCRdb kept only the in-frame ones, dropping some. Counted here are approximately 97,000 clones, 60% to 80% occurring once; the ten biggest clones make up around 9.6%. Source material: PBMCs. The receptors derive from a male donor in good health and CMV-seropositive. Each CDR3 is given with its conserved first and last residue. Fields, in order: J gene, V gene, CDR3 protein.

TRBJ1-5,TRBV4-3,CASSQDGGRPQHF
TRBJ1-1,TRBV7-2,CASSFGGARMNTEAFF
TRBJ1-4,TRBV5-1,CASSFSPATNEKLFF
TRBJ2-7,TRBV7-9,CASSLPGSYEQYF
TRBJ2-7,TRBV29-1,CSTSGTSGSYEQYF
TRBJ1-2,TRBV30,CAWSIGGKGGYTF
TRBJ2-1,TRBV5-1,CASSGSGRGYNEQFF
TRBJ2-7,TRBV6-1,CASSEVPLSYEQYF
TRBJ2-5,TRBV21-1,CASSKGPPETCGQGVAQYF
TRBJ1-5,TRBV11-2,CASSLRNDRGQPQHF
TRBJ2-5,TRBV11-1,CASSQGGGETQYF
TRBJ2-5,TRBV5-6,CASSWDSQETQYF
TRBJ2-3,TRBV10-3,CATQQGAVLDTQYF
TRBJ2-7,TRBV29-1,CSVELTDSYEQYF
TRBJ2-3,TRBV29-1,CSVVGATDTQYF
TRBJ2-2,TRBV27,CASSRTGTSGSGGELFF
TRBJ1-2,TRBV2,CASSVGVTTNYGYTF
TRBJ1-1,TRBV5-1,CASRQGVNTEAFF
TRBJ2-1,TRBV14,CASSQEGLAGYDSYNEQFF
TRBJ2-7,TRBV7-9,CASTSSGRHSYEQYF
TRBJ1-5,TRBV7-2,CASSLVLGRVSNQPQHF
TRBJ2-5,TRBV9,CASSGSGQPQETQYF
TRBJ2-7,TRBV27,CASSSPGLEYEQYF
TRBJ2-4,TRBV28,CASSLPGQGLRDSQYF
TRBJ2-6,TRBV7-8,CASGGPGANVLTF
TRBJ2-1,TRBV7-8,CASSAFSGLTYNEQFF
TRBJ2-2,TRBV6-1,CASREGPGELFF
TRBJ2-1,TRBV30,CAWSVLAGGYNEQFF
TRBJ2-5,TRBV19,CATTGFGETQYF
TRBJ2-5,TRBV9,CASSPPEETQYF
TRBJ2-1,TRBV2,CASSERGGQFF
TRBJ1-2,TRBV30,CAWSPRGRPYGYTF
TRBJ1-5,TRBV7-9,CASSAGGDGNQPQHF
TRBJ1-2,TRBV5-8,CASSGDSYGYTF
TRBJ1-1,TRBV19,CASSIPGENTEAFF
TRBJ2-1,TRBV4-2,CASSHATSGTYNEQFF
TRBJ2-7,TRBV5-8,CASSLPNGYEQYF
TRBJ2-1,TRBV11-3,CASSLRVGGYNEQFF
TRBJ2-7,TRBV13,CASSSRLAGSYEQYF
TRBJ2-3,TRBV5-1,CASAEGRTDTQYF